These 25 T cell receptor beta chains came from one sample sequenced in a study of OX40 agonist ivuxolimab in advanced cancers. Sequencing used immunoSEQ multiplex PCR; TCRdb keeps in-frame clones, though not all of them. The table includes tens of thousands of clones, around nine tenths detected once. The specimen comprised CD4+ or CD8+ T cells sorted from blood, sampled in a trial of the OX40 agonist ivuxolimab. These receptors were collected from an adult with an advanced solid tumor such as melanoma, head and neck, liver or kidney cancer.

The CDR3 DNA is TGTGCCATCAGTGAGTGGGACTACAGAGGAAAGCATGAAGCTTTCTTT. Translated: CAISEWDYRGKHEAFF. The rearrangement uses TRBV10-3 and TRBJ1-1; D perhaps matches TRBD1 (5 bases). Trimming pared 1 base from V and 7 bases from J, leaving 19 bases between. CDR3 length: 16 residues. The germline V gene has CDR1 ENHRY and CDR2 SYGVKD.

This rearrangement joins TRBV11-2 to TRBJ2-3, with 7 bases that match TRBD2. Germline CDR1 SGHAT, CDR2 FQNNGV. The V gene end was trimmed by 2 bases and the J gene end by 1 base; junction bases not matched to a gene: 3. The CDR3 spans 15 residues. The CDR3 DNA follows: TGTGCCAGCAGCTTAAGCGGGATTCGCACAGATACGCAGTATTTT. Protein: CASSLSGIRTDTQYF.

This chain uses TRBV7-6 with TRBJ2-7; 8 bases agree with TRBD1. This CDR3 is built from 14 residues. V lost 3 bases and J lost 9; bases outside the gene matches: 10. Germline values: CDR1 SGHVS, CDR2 FNYEAQ. The CDR3 sequence: CASSFEQQGEPQYF. CDR3 bases: TGTGCCAGCAGCTTCGAACAACAGGGGGAGCCGCAGTACTTC. Complete variable domain (other parts from reference TRBV7-6 and TRBJ2-7): GAGVSQSPRYKVTKRGQDVALRCDPISGHVSLYWYRQALGQGPEFLTYFNYEAQQDKSGLPNDRFSAERPEGSISTLTIQRTEQRDSAMYRCASSFEQQGEPQYFGPGTRLTVT.

The V gene is TRBV7-9, the J gene TRBJ2-5; 11 positions agree with TRBD2. From germline, CDR1 is SEHNR and CDR2 FQNEAQ (reference sequence). V was clipped by 5 bases and J by 2 bases; unmatched bases: 10. The CDR3 sequence is 17 residues long. The CDR3 bases are TGTGCCAGCAGCCCTTGGGGACTAGCGGATTCTCAAGAGACCCAGTACTTC. It yields the protein CASSPWGLADSQETQYF.

The rearrangement uses TRBV9 and TRBJ2-1; D possibly corresponds to TRBD2 (6 bases). The V gene's germline CDR1 is SGDLS and CDR2 YYNGEE. Trimming removed 0 bases at V and 6 bases at J, with 13 bases between. The CDR3 sequence is 15 residues long. This chain's CDR3 is CASSVGLEGVNEQFF. The DNA of the CDR3 is TGTGCCAGCAGCGTAGGACTAGAAGGGGTCAATGAGCAGTTCTTC.

This clone was picked up a small number of times. The chain employs TRBV5-6 and TRBJ2-2, with a possible D match to TRBD1 (6 bases). The V end was cut by 2 bases, the J end by 6 bases, with 8 bases between. This CDR3 contains 13 residues. Germline V gives CDR1 SGHDT, CDR2 YYEEEE. DNA for the CDR3: TGTGCCAGCAGCTTACAGGGCCCCGGGGAGCTGTTTTTT. Translation: CASSLQGPGELFF.

The chain recombines TRBV5-4 with TRBJ1-2; 7 bases fit TRBD1. The CDR3 has 14 residues. Germline CDR1 reads SGHNT; CDR2 reads YYREEE (reference sequence). V gave up 0 bases and J gave up 7 bases; unmatched junction bases: 6. The CDR3 DNA is TGTGCCAGCAGCTTGGGACAGGGAGCAAGTGGCTACACCTTC. It translates to CASSLGQGASGYTF.

This chain uses TRBV11-2 with TRBJ2-7; possible D gene TRBD1, 6 bases. With 5 bases removed from V and 3 bases from J, the gap between germline ends came to 17 bases. Germline V gives CDR1 SGHAT, CDR2 FQNNGV. The CDR3 consists of 15 residues. CDR3 loop: CASSPRRDRIYEQYF. In nucleotides, the CDR3 is TGTGCCAGCAGCCCCCGTCGAGACAGGATCTACGAGCAGTACTTC.

The rearrangement links TRBV18 to TRBJ1-2; D unresolved. The length of the CDR3 is 17 residues. The germline V and J ends were trimmed by 2 bases and 3 bases, with 19 bases remaining between them. CDR1 is KGHSH, CDR2 LQKENI, per germline. Written as DNA, the CDR3 is TGTGCCAGCTCACCATCGGACCCCCATAAAAGGGACTATGGCTACACCTTC. Its protein is CASSPSDPHKRDYGYTF.

This chain links TRBV5-5 with TRBJ1-1; maybe TRBD1 (6 bases). Germline lookup yields CDR1 SGHKS and CDR2 YYEKEE (reference sequence). The CDR3 length is 14 residues. V gave up 3 bases and J gave up 2 bases, with 11 bases separating them. The CDR3 here is CASSSGTHNTEAFF. CDR3 DNA: TGTGCCAGCAGCTCCGGGACACATAACACTGAAGCTTTCTTT.

This clone was detected only a few times. V and J are TRBV7-9 and TRBJ1-1, with a tentative D call TRBD1 (5 bases). The length of the CDR3 is 13 residues. Trimming took 4 bases from V and 6 from J, leaving 12 bases between them. From germline, CDR1 is SEHNR and CDR2 FQNEAQ (reference sequence). CDR3 residues: CASSWAQGAEAFF. CDR3 in DNA: TGTGCCAGCAGCTGGGCGCAGGGCGCTGAAGCTTTCTTT.

V is TRBV7-9 and J is TRBJ1-2; unclear D gene. Germline CDR1 SEHNR, CDR2 FQNEAQ (reference sequence). V lost 2 bases and J 0 bases, leaving 4 bases between the germline ends. There are 13 residues in the CDR3. The CDR3 DNA follows: TGTGCCAGCAGCTTACGAGCTAACTATGGCTACACCTTC. Protein sequence: CASSLRANYGYTF.

V and J are TRBV6-1 and TRBJ2-5; TRBD1 aligns across 10 bases. From germline, CDR1 is MNHNS and CDR2 SASEGT. This CDR3 is 13 amino acids long. V lost 6 bases and J lost 5; bases outside the gene matches: 3. The CDR3 bases are TGTGCCAGCAGGCGGACAGGGGGGGAGACCCAGTACTTC. Protein product: CASRRTGGETQYF.

The chain joins TRBV27 to TRBJ2-5, with 7 bases lining up with TRBD2. The V segment lost 3 bases and the J segment 9 bases; nucleotides outside the gene matches: 4. The CDR3 consists of 12 residues. CDR1 MNHEY and CDR2 SMNVEV come from the germline V gene (reference sequence). CDR3 region: CASSFPGGAQYF. CDR3 nucleotides: TGTGCCAGCAGTTTCCCTGGGGGGGCCCAGTACTTC.

The chain joins TRBV5-4 to TRBJ2-7, with D possibly being TRBD1 (5 bases). Trimming took 1 base from V and 6 from J, leaving 8 bases between them. Germline V CDR1 and CDR2: SGHNT, YYREEE (reference sequence). The CDR3 consists of 12 residues. In DNA form, the CDR3 reads TGTGCCAGCAGCTTGAGGGGAACCGAGCAGTACTTC. Its protein product is CASSLRGTEQYF.

V gene TRBV7-9 combines with J gene TRBJ2-7, with D tentatively TRBD1 (5 bases). The V gene lost 1 base and the J gene lost 2 bases, with 15 bases spanning the gap. The length of the CDR3 is 16 residues. Germline loops: CDR1 SEHNR, CDR2 FQNEAQ (reference sequence). CDR3 region: CASSLDAFVGAYEQYF. The CDR3 DNA is TGTGCCAGCAGCTTAGACGCATTTGTAGGGGCCTACGAGCAGTACTTC.

This chain links TRBV19 with TRBJ2-7; D unclear. CDR1 and CDR2 (germline): LNHDA, SQIVND (reference sequence). V lost 5 bases and J lost 0, with 8 bases in between. This CDR3 region has 13 residues. This CDR3 is CASSELVSYEQYF. The CDR3 DNA sequence: TGTGCCAGTAGTGAGCTGGTCTCCTACGAGCAGTACTTC.

The chain links TRBV21-1 to TRBJ2-1; TRBD2 is taken as the D call from the table, unchecked against the DNA. TRBV21-1 is an annotated pseudogene. The CDR3 has 13 amino acids. This chain's CDR3 is CASNGSQDNEQFF. The CDR3 DNA reads TGTGCCAGCAACGGGAGCCAAGACAATGAGCAGTTCTTC.

This chain links TRBV7-2 with TRBJ2-3; the match to TRBD1 covers 10 bases. CDR3 size: 17 residues. Germline trimming cut 3 bases from V and 7 bases from J; bases unmatched to any gene: 13. The germline V gene has CDR1 SGHTA and CDR2 FQGNSA. In DNA form, the CDR3 reads TGTGCCAGCAGCTTGGGGCCGGGACAGGGGCCCATTCATACGCAGTATTTT. It translates to CASSLGPGQGPIHTQYF.

CDR3 amino acids: CASSLRGPNQPQHF. The CDR3 nucleotides read TGTGCCAGCAGCTTGAGGGGGCCTAATCAGCCCCAGCATTTT. The V gene is TRBV5-6, the J gene TRBJ1-5, with TRBD1 identical over 7 bases. Trimming removed 1 base from V and 4 bases from J; junction bases left unmatched: 2. This CDR3 contains 14 residues. Germline V gene data show CDR1 as SGHDT and CDR2 as YYEEEE.

The chain links TRBV10-3 to TRBJ1-5; D not resolved. Germline V CDR1 and CDR2: ENHRY, SYGVKD. Deletions cut 6 bases from V and 6 bases from J, with 9 bases between. This CDR3 has 12 residues. The CDR3 reads CAIREEGQPQHF. The CDR3 DNA reads as TGTGCCATCAGGGAGGAGGGTCAGCCCCAGCATTTT.

The genes are TRBV11-2 and TRBJ2-4; no firm D call. This CDR3 contains 16 residues. Germline V CDR1 and CDR2: SGHAT, FQNNGV. The ends were cut back, 4 bases at V and 0 bases at J, with 13 bases in the middle. CDR3 nucleotide sequence: TGTGCCAGCAGCTCCTACACGATACTAGCCAAAAACATTCAGTACTTC. This codes for CASSSYTILAKNIQYF. Complete variable domain (other parts from reference TRBV11-2 and TRBJ2-4): EAGVAQSPRYKIIEKRQSVAFWCNPISGHATLYWYQQILGQGPKLLIQFQNNGVVDDSQLPKDRFSAERLKGVDSTLKIQPAKLEDSAVYLCASSSYTILAKNIQYFGAGTRLSVL.

The chain combines TRBV28 with TRBJ2-7; D might be TRBD1 or TRBD2, each matching 7 bases. The germline V gene has CDR1 MDHEN and CDR2 SYDVKM. The CDR3 runs to 13 residues. The V end lost 7 bases, the J end lost 6 bases, and 16 bases lay between the germline ends. In DNA, the CDR3 is TGTGCCAGCATGGCAGGGGGGGCTGGCGAGCAGTACTTC. Translation: CASMAGGAGEQYF. Complete variable domain (other parts from reference TRBV28 and TRBJ2-7): DVKVTQSSRYLVKRTGEKVFLECVQDMDHENMFWYRQDPGLGLRLIYFSYDVKMKEKGDIPEGYSVSREKKERFSLILESASTNQTSMYLCASMAGGAGEQYFGPGTRLTVT.

This clone is a singleton in its sample. V is TRBV19 and J is TRBJ1-5; 7 bases are a match to TRBD1. The CDR3 runs to 14 residues. CDR1 LNHDA and CDR2 SQIVND come from the germline V gene (reference sequence). J was trimmed by 5 bases and V by 7 bases; bases with no gene match: 8. The CDR3 sequence: CASTLQGNHQPQHF. CDR3 DNA: TGTGCCAGTACCCTACAGGGGAATCATCAGCCCCAGCATTTT. The full variable domain, with the rest looked up from reference TRBV19 and TRBJ1-5, is DGGITQSPKYLFRKEGQNVTLSCEQNLNHDAMYWYRQDPGQGLRLIYYSQIVNDFQKGDIAEGYSVSREKKESFPLTVTSAQKNPTAFYLCASTLQGNHQPQHFGDGTRLSIL.

This clone was picked up a small number of times. The same CDR3 also results from other DNA sequences found in this sample. CDR3 in amino acids: CAGKRSNQPQHF. The CDR3 DNA follows: TGTGCCGGAAAAAGAAGCAATCAGCCCCAGCATTTT. The chain recombines TRBV28 with TRBJ1-5; the D is unclear. Germline assignment: CDR1 MDHEN and CDR2 SYDVKM. Between the trimmed V and J ends, which lost 11 bases and 1 base, there was a span of 9 bases. The CDR3 extends over 12 amino acids. Looking up the rest from reference TRBV28 and TRBJ1-5 gives the full variable domain: DVKVTQSSRYLVKRTGEKVFLECVQDMDHENMFWYRQDPGLGLRLIYFSYDVKMKEKGDIPEGYSVSREKKERFSLILESASTNQTSMYLCAGKRSNQPQHFGDGTRLSIL.